These T cell receptor beta chains were read from a single sample in a study of OX40 agonist ivuxolimab in advanced cancers. TCRdb's table, derived via immunoSEQ multiplex PCR, lists solely in-frame clones and lacks some. The sample records approximately 70,000 clones, 88% being singletons. The starting material was CD4+ or CD8+ T cells sorted from blood, obtained in a trial of the OX40 agonist ivuxolimab. The receptors shown here come from an adult with an advanced solid tumor such as melanoma, head and neck, liver or kidney cancer. CDR3s include the opening cysteine and the closing phenylalanine or tryptophan. Each record gives: clone size, J gene, V gene, D gene, CDR3 protein, CDR3 DNA. D genes are given only for firm matches. Size values are once, few and many counts, or a class for expanded clones, and some rows have none.

.	TRBJ2-6	TRBV5-4	.	CASSLSGANVLTF	TGTGCCAGCAGCTTATCTGGGGCCAACGTCCTGACTTTC
.	TRBJ2-5	TRBV30	TRBD1	CAWSRSGGMETQYF	TGTGCCTGGAGCCGGTCAGGGGGTATGGAGACCCAGTACTTC
once	TRBJ1-4	TRBV6-5	.	CASSLSGPSNEKLFF	TGTGCCAGCAGCCTCTCGGGACCCTCGAATGAAAAACTGTTTTTT
.	TRBJ1-1	TRBV27	.	CASSLGGVATEAFF	TGTGCCAGCAGTTTAGGTGGAGTGGCCACTGAAGCTTTCTTT
.	TRBJ2-3	TRBV9	.	CASSVDYRRLDTQYF	TGTGCCAGCAGCGTAGACTACCGACGATTGGATACGCAGTATTTT
.	TRBJ2-2	TRBV4-3	.	CASTRLANTGELFF	TGCGCCAGCACGCGACTCGCGAACACCGGGGAGCTGTTTTTT
.	TRBJ2-5	TRBV2	.	CASSEWETQYF	TGTGCCAGCAGTGAATGGGAGACCCAGTACTTC
.	TRBJ1-5	TRBV7-9	TRBD1	CASSLGRTGDQPQHF	TGTGCCAGCAGCTTAGGAAGGACAGGGGATCAGCCCCAGCATTTT
.	TRBJ2-1	TRBV4-1	.	CASSQDLVGGGRNEQFF	TGCGCCAGCAGCCAAGATTTGGTAGGTGGGGGGCGGAATGAGCAGTTCTTC
.	TRBJ2-7	TRBV28	TRBD2	CASSPPGSGGSYEQYF	TGTGCCAGCAGTCCCCCTGGTAGCGGGGGCTCCTACGAGCAGTACTTC
.	TRBJ1-5	TRBV19	.	CASHLGLGSNQPQHF	TGTGCCAGTCATCTAGGACTGGGATCAAATCAGCCCCAGCATTTT
.	TRBJ2-5	TRBV30	.	CAWSVLSEETQYF	TGTGCCTGGAGTGTACTCTCGGAAGAGACCCAGTACTTC
.	TRBJ2-7	TRBV18	.	CASSPTSGLYEQYF	TGTGCCAGCTCACCCACTTCGGGCCTCTACGAGCAGTACTTC
.	TRBJ2-2	TRBV12-5	TRBD2	CASALLAGGPNTGELFF	TGTGCTAGTGCCCTCCTAGCGGGGGGCCCGAACACCGGGGAGCTGTTTTTT
.	TRBJ2-5	TRBV7-2	.	CASSVQVGEETQYF	TGTGCCAGCAGCGTACAAGTTGGGGAAGAGACCCAGTACTTC
.	TRBJ2-6	TRBV19	.	CASSYLATSQSRANVLTF	TGTGCCAGTAGTTATCTTGCGACATCACAAAGTCGGGCCAACGTCCTGACTTTC
once	TRBJ1-3	TRBV7-8	.	CASSLQGFSGNTIYF	TGTGCCAGCAGTCTTCAGGGTTTCTCTGGAAACACCATATATTTT
.	TRBJ2-7	TRBV7-6	.	CASSLGREQYF	TGTGCCAGCAGCTTAGGACGAGAGCAGTACTTC
.	TRBJ2-7	TRBV30	TRBD2	CACSRGGPYEQYF	TGTGCCTGTTCGCGGGGGGGCCCCTACGAGCAGTACTTC
.	TRBJ1-2	TRBV11-1	.	CASSLDTLRGGYTF	TGTGCCAGCAGCCTCGACACCCTGAGGGGTGGCTACACCTTC
.	TRBJ1-4	TRBV28	.	CASSPPNEKLFF	TGTGCCAGCAGTCCCCCCAATGAAAAACTGTTTTTT
once	TRBJ2-2	TRBV9	TRBD2	CASSRTSDSGYTGELFF	TGTGCCAGCAGCCGAACTAGCGACAGTGGTTACACCGGGGAGCTGTTTTTT
once	TRBJ2-7	TRBV18	TRBD1	CASSPYVWGRGQGKDEQYF	TGTGCCAGCTCACCCTATGTGTGGGGCCGTGGACAGGGTAAAGACGAGCAGTACTTC
.	TRBJ2-7	TRBV9	TRBD2	CASSPTPSGVYEQYF	TGTGCCAGCAGCCCCACACCTAGCGGGGTATACGAGCAGTACTTC
.	TRBJ1-6	TRBV30	.	CAWSDSAHHLHF	TGTGCCTGGTCCGACAGCGCCCATCACCTCCACTTT
.	TRBJ1-6	TRBV19	.	CASSPGQNLYNSPLHF	TGTGCCAGTAGTCCCGGACAGAATCTCTATAATTCACCCCTCCACTTT